What follows describes a single T cell receptor (beta chain). What it recognizes is unknown. The CDR3 runs to 13 residues. CDR1 is MDHEN and CDR2 is SYDVKM in the germline V gene. V lost 9 bases and J lost 5; bases outside the gene matches: 9. The data derive from a study of STAT5B mutations in CD4+ large granular lymphocyte leukemia. The protocol was immunoSEQ multiplex PCR, while the TCRdb copy is restricted to in-frame clones and leaves out a portion. The sample holds roughly 30,000 clones; roughly nine tenths are singletons and the top ten take less than 3.5%. Study observations and caveats: Patient CD4-sorted repertoires stayed more clonal than healthy ones after leukemic-clone removal. Main leukemic clonotypes were patient-specific, but 20% to 25% appeared at low frequency elsewhere. 8/27 top patient clones versus 2/35 control clones were TRBV06-family.

This TCR came from a human donor in good health. The sample was CD4+ T cells from blood buffy coats. J is TRBJ1-2 and V is TRBV28; 7 positions agree with TRBD1. For the CDR3, the DNA is TGTGCCAGTGAGACCGGGACAGATTATGGCTACACCTTC. It codes for CASETGTDYGYTF.